What follows describes a single T cell receptor (beta chain). What it binds is not known. TCRdb re-derived calls from the RT-PCR reads in MiXCR, one entry per CDR3 protein. The sample yields 400,000 to 650,000 distinct CDR3 sequences, approximately 7.2% seen once. This entry is derived from a study of response to subunit inactivated influenza vaccine. Study-wide results and caveats: Authors suggested that a seasonal influenza vaccination recruits few new T cells each time.

V lost 1 base and J lost 5; bases outside the gene matches: 5. Germline V gene data show CDR1 as LGHNA and CDR2 as YSLEER. The CDR3 totals 15 residues. The sequenced sample was PBMCs from blood, obtained less than 25 months after vaccination. The sequence came from a man aged 45-69 years who received an inactivated influenza vaccine. This chain joins TRBV4-3 and TRBJ1-5; 7 bases align to TRBD1. The CDR3 DNA sequence: TGCGCCAGCAGCCAAGGGGTGGACAGGTATCAGCCCCAGCATTTT. It translates to CASSQGVDRYQPQHF.